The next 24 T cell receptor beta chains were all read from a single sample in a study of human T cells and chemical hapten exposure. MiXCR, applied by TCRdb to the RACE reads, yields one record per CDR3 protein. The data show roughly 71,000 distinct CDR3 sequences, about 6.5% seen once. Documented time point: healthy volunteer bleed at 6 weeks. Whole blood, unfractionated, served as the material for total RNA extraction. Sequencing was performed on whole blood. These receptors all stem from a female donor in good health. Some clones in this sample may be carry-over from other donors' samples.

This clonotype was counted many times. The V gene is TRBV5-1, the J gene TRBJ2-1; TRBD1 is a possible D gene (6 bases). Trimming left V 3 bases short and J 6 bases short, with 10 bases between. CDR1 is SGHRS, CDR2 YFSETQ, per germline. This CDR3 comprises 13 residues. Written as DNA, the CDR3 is TGCGCCAGCAGCTGGGGGCCTAGCAATGAGCAGTTCTTC. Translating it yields CASSWGPSNEQFF.

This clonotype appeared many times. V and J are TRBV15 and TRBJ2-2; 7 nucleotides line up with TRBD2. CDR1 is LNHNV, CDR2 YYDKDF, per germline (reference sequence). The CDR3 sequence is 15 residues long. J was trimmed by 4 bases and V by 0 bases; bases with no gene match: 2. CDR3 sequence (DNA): TGTGCCACCAGCAGAGAATCGGGAGGCACCGGGGAGCTGTTTTTT. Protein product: CATSRESGGTGELFF.

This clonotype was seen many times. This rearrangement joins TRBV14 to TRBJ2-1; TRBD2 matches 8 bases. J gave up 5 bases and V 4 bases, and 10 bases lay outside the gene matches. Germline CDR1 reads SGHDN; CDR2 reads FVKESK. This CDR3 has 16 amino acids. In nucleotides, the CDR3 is TGTGCCAGCAGCCGGCTAATGACTAGCGTTAACAATGAGCAGTTCTTC. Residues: CASSRLMTSVNNEQFF.

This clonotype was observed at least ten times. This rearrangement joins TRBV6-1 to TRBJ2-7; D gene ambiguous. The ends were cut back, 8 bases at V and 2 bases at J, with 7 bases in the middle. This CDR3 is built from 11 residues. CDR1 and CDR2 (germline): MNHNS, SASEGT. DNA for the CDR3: TGTGCCAGCGCCCAGACCTACGAGCAGTACTTC. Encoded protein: CASAQTYEQYF.

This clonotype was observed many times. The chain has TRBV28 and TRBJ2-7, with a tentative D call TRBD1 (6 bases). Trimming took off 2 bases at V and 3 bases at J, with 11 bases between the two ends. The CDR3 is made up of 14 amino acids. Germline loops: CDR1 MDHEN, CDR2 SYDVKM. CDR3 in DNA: TGTGCCAGCAGTTTAGCAGGGGAGAGCTACGAGCAGTACTTC. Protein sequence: CASSLAGESYEQYF.

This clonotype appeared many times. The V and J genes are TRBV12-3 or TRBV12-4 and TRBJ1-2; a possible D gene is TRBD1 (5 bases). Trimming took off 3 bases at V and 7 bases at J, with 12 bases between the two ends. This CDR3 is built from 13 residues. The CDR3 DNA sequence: TGTGCCAGCAGTTTCGGGGGAGTAAGTGGCTACACCTTC. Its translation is CASSFGGVSGYTF.

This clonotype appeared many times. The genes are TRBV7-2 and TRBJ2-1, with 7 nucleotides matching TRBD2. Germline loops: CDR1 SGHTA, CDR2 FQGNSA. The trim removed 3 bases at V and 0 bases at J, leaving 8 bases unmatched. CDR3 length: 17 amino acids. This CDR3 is CASSFPDWTSSYNEQFF. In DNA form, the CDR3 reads TGTGCCAGCAGCTTTCCCGACTGGACTAGCTCCTACAATGAGCAGTTCTTC.

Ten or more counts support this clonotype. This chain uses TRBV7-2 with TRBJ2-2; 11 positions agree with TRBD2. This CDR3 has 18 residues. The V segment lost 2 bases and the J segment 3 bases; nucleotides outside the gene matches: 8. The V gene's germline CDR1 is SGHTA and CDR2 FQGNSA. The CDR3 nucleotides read TGTGCCAGCAGCTTACGTGGTAGCGGGAGGGTATACACCGGGGAGCTGTTTTTT. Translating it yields CASSLRGSGRVYTGELFF.

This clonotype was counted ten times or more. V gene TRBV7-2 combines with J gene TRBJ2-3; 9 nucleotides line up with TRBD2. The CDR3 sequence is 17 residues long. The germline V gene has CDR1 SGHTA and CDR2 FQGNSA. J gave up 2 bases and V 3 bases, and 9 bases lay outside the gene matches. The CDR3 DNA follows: TGTGCCAGCAGCTTTATGGCGGGAGGGCCCCTCACAGATACGCAGTATTTT. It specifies CASSFMAGGPLTDTQYF.

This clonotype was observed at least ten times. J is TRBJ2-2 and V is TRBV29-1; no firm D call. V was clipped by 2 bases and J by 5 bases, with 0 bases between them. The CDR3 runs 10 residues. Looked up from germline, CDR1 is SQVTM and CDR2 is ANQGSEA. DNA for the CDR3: TGCAGCGTTGAAACCGGGGAGCTGTTTTTT. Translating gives CSVETGELFF.

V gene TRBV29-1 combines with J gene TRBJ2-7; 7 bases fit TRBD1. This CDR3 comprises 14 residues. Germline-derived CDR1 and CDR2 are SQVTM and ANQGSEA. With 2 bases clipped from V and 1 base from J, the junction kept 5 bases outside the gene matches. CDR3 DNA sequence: TGCAGCGTTGAATTTCCAGGGGGATCCTACGAGCAGTACTTC. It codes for CSVEFPGGSYEQYF.

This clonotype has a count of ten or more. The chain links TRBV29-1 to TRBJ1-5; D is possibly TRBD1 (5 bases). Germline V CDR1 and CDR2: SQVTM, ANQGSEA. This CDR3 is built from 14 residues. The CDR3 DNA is TGCAGAGAATTGGGGACTGGGGGCAATCAGCCCCAGCATTTT. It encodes CRELGTGGNQPQHF.

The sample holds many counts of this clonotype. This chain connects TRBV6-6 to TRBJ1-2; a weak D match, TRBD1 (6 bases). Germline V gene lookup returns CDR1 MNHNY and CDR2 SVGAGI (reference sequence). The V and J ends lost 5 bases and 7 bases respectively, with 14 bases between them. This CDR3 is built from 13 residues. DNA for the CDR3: TGTGCCAGCAGTCCCCGGACAGTTGTTGGCTACACCTTC. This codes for CASSPRTVVGYTF.

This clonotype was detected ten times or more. CDR3 sequence (DNA): TGTGCCAGCAGTCCCACGGAAACCCAGTACTTC. Protein product: CASSPTETQYF. V and J are TRBV2 and TRBJ2-5; D gene uncertain. Trimming left V 5 bases short and J 8 bases short, with 9 bases between. The CDR3 loop spans 11 amino acids. Germline-derived CDR1 and CDR2 are SNHLY and FYNNEI.

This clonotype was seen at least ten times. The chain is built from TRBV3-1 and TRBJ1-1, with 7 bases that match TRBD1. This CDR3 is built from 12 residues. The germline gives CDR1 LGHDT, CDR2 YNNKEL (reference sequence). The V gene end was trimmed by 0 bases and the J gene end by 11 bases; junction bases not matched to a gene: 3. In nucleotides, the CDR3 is TGTGCCAGCAGCCAAGAGACAGGGTTTGCTTTCTTT. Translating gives CASSQETGFAFF.

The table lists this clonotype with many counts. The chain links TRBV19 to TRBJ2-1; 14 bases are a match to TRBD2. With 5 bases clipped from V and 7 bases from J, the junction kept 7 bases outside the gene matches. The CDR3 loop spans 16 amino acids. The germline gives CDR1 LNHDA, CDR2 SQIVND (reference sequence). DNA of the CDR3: TGTGCCAGTAGTGCGCCGGGACTAGCGGGAGTGAATGAGCAGTTCTTC. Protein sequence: CASSAPGLAGVNEQFF.

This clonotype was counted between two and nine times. The CDR3 DNA sequence: TGCAGTCCCCGTGGGGGGGGTCAAGTCTCCTACAATGAGCAGTTCTTC. It yields the protein CSPRGGGQVSYNEQFF. The chain combines TRBV20-1 with TRBJ2-1; 7 bases align to TRBD2. Germline-derived CDR1 and CDR2 are DFQATT and SNEGSKA (reference sequence). The CDR3 extends over 16 amino acids. Unmatched junction bases numbered 13, after V lost 8 bases and J lost 0 bases.

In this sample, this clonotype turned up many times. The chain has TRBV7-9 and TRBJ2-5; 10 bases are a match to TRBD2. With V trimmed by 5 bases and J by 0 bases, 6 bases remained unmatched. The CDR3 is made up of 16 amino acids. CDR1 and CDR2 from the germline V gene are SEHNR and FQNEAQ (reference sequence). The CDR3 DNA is TGTGCCAGCAGCGACCGGACTAGCGGATACCAAGAGACCCAGTACTTC. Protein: CASSDRTSGYQETQYF.

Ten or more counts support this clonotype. CDR3 coding DNA: TGTGCCAGCGATGATGGGGTTGAAGCTTTCTTT. This encodes CASDDGVEAFF. The chain has TRBV21-1 and TRBJ1-1. TRBV21-1 is a pseudogene. This CDR3 has 11 residues.

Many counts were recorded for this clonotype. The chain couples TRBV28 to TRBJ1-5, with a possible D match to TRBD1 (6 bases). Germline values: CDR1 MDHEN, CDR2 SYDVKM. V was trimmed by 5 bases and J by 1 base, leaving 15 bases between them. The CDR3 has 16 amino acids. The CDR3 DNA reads TGTGCCAGCAGTCCCCCAGGGGTTGCGAGCAATCAGCCCCAGCATTTT. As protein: CASSPPGVASNQPQHF.

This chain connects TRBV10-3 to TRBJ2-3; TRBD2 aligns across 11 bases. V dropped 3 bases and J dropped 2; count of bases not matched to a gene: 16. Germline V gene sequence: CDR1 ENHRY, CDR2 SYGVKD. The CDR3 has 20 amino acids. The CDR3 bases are TGTGCCATCAGTGACCTGGGACTAGCGGTGCGAGCCCTAGACACAGATACGCAGTATTTT. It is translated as CAISDLGLAVRALDTDTQYF.

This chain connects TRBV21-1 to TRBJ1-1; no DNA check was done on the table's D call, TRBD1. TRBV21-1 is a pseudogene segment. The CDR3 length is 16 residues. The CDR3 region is CASSKPPAVMNTEAFF. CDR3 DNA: TGTGCCAGCAGCAAACCCCCAGCAGTCATGAACACTGAAGCTTTCTTT.

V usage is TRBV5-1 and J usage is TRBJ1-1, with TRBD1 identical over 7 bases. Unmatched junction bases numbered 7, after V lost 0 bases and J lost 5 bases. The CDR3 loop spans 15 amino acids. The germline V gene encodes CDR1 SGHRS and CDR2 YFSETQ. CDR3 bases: TGCGCCAGCAGCTTGGGGGACAGCGGGTCGACTGAAGCTTTCTTT. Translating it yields CASSLGDSGSTEAFF.

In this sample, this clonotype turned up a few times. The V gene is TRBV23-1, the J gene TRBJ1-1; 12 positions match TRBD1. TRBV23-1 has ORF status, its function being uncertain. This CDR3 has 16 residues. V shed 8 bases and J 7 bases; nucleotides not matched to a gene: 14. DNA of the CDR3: TGCGCCAGCCGAAACCGGGACAGGGGGCAAAAGGGTGAAGCTTTCTTT. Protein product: CASRNRDRGQKGEAFF.